The present T cell receptor beta chain was sequenced within a study of blood T cells in healthy people across ages. Study-level points and caveats: Older individuals had lower TCR beta diversity per million T cells (the decline was roughly linear).

Together with a sample-barcoded 5' primer, a J-beta primer mix was included in a second PCR lasting about 7 to 11 cycles. Per-sample output comprised a minimum of 3 million paired-end reads containing CDR3. TCRdb re-derived calls from the 5' RACE reads in MiXCR, one entry per CDR3 protein. Altogether about 780,000 distinct CDR3 sequences are present, about 45% being singletons, with the ten largest covering roughly 20%. Each sample gave at least 7 million isolated PBMCs. The CDR3 extends over 15 amino acids. The germline V gene encodes CDR1 LGHDT and CDR2 YNNKEL (reference sequence). Regarding this clonotype: Its antigen is unknown. The junction and the germline gene differ at one end; a read error may be behind it.

This chain uses TRBV3-1 with TRBJ2-1; a weak D match, TRBD2 (5 bases). The specimen was blood. The clonotype comes from a man at least 80 years old in good health. This CDR3 is CASSQGRGLYNEQFF. In DNA, the CDR3 is TGTGCCAGCAGTCAAGGACGAGGGTTGTACAATGAGCAGTTCTTC.